The following is a TCR beta chain sequence with its context. The data were obtained in a study of T cell changes during pregnancy in multiple sclerosis. Sequenced by immunoSEQ multiplex PCR; TCRdb stores in-frame clones only, minus some. The sample includes tens of thousands of clones, around 92% of them seen just once. With 0 bases clipped from V and 7 bases from J, the junction kept 6 bases outside the gene matches. Germline-derived CDR1 and CDR2 are SGHNT and YYREEE (reference sequence). The CDR3 consists of 14 residues. The TCR sequence derives from a female donor with multiple sclerosis, enrolled in a pregnancy study. Source: peripheral blood, taken before pregnancy. The rearrangement uses TRBV5-4 and TRBJ1-1; 7 bases agree with TRBD1. CDR3 sequence (DNA): TGTGCCAGCAGCTTGGACGAGGGGGCGGGTGAAGCTTTCTTT. Translating it yields CASSLDEGAGEAFF.